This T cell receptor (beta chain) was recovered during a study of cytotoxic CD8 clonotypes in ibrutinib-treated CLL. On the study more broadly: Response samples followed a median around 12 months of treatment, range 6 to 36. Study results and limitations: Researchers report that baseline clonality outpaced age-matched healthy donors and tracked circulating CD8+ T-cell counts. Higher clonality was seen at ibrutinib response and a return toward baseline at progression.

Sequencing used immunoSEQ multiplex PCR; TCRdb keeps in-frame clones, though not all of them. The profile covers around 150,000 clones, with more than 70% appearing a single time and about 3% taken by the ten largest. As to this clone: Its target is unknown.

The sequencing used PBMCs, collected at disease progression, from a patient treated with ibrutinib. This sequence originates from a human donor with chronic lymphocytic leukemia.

CDR3 sequence (DNA): TGTGCCAGCAGGCCCGGGACAGCCTATGGCTACACCTTC. This translates into CASRPGTAYGYTF. The rearrangement joins TRBV5-8 to TRBJ1-2; TRBD1 matches at 7 bases. The germline CDR1 and CDR2 sequences are SGHTS and YDEGEE. V trimming: 5 bases; J trimming: 4 bases; junction bases outside the gene matches: 5. This CDR3 is built from 13 residues.